These T cell receptor beta chains were read from a single sample in a study of T cell therapy after organ transplantation. Using immunoSEQ multiplex PCR, the repertoire was profiled, and TCRdb retains in-frame clones only, with some absent. The sample includes approximately 20,000 clones, around 81% seen only once; the top ten take around a tenth. Their target antigens are unknown. Sequences were derived from CD8+ T cells from blood, sampled after autologous CMV-specific T cell therapy. The receptors come from a human patient who had received a solid organ transplant and had CMV disease. Some of the T cells may derive from the graft donor. Each CDR3 is given with its conserved first and last residue. A D gene is named only where the DNA matches it firmly. Expanded clones are given a class, and other clones once, few, many or no size at all.

V	size	J	D	DNA	CDR3
TRBV12-5	NA	TRBJ1-5	TRBD1	TGTGCTAGTGGCTCCGGACAGGGGGCTGGCAATCAGCCCCAGCATTTT	CASGSGQGAGNQPQHF
TRBV7-9	once	TRBJ2-7	TRBD2	TGTGCCAGCAGCACCCCGGGGAAGCGGGGACCCCTCTACGAGCAGTACTTC	CASSTPGKRGPLYEQYF
TRBV19	NA	TRBJ1-3	NA	TGTGCCAGTAGTATTGGACTGCACTCTGGAAACACCATATATTTT	CASSIGLHSGNTIYF
TRBV11-2	NA	TRBJ1-5	TRBD1	TGTGCCAGCAGCTTAGGTATCAGGGGGAGGCAGCCCCAGCATTTT	CASSLGIRGRQPQHF
TRBV7-8	once	TRBJ2-2	NA	TGTGCCAGCAGCCCGAGACCCGTAGATGCCGGGGAGCTGTTTTTT	CASSPRPVDAGELFF
TRBV5-8	few	TRBJ1-5	NA	TGTGCCAGCAGCCACGACGGTTATAGCAATCAGCCCCAGCATTTT	CASSHDGYSNQPQHF
TRBV6-4	NA	TRBJ2-1	NA	TGTGCCAGCAGTGACGAGAGTAGCGGTTACAATGAGCAGTTCTTC	CASSDESSGYNEQFF
TRBV5-6	NA	TRBJ1-1	NA	TGTGCCAGCAGCTTGATCAGGGGAGGCAACACTGAAGCTTTCTTT	CASSLIRGGNTEAFF
TRBV19	few	TRBJ2-3	NA	TGTGCCAGTAGTATCCGGTACAGGGATACGCAGTATTTT	CASSIRYRDTQYF
TRBV19	NA	TRBJ2-7	NA	TGTGCCAGTAGTATCATAACAGGGTCCAACGAGCAGTACTTC	CASSIITGSNEQYF
TRBV11-1	NA	TRBJ2-1	TRBD1	TGTGCCAGCAGCTTGACGACAGGGATAGGGGACAATGAGCAGTTCTTC	CASSLTTGIGDNEQFF
TRBV27	NA	TRBJ1-2	TRBD1	TGTGCCAGCACCCGTGGTGGGACAGGGGTGTATGGCTACACCTTC	CASTRGGTGVYGYTF
TRBV29-1	NA	TRBJ1-2	NA	TGCAGCGTGCCTTCTGGGAGTTCCTATGGCTACACCTTC	CSVPSGSSYGYTF
TRBV4-1	once	TRBJ1-4	NA	TGCGCCAGCAGCCAAGAAAGGGAAAAACTGTTTTTT	CASSQEREKLFF
TRBV7-9	NA	TRBJ2-5	TRBD2	TGTGCCAGCAGCTCGACCGAAAGCGGGGCCCAAGAGACCCAGTACTTC	CASSSTESGAQETQYF
TRBV5-5	NA	TRBJ1-1	NA	TGTGCCAGCAGCTTCAGGTTCGACAGCGAGAACACTGAAGCTTTCTTT	CASSFRFDSENTEAFF
TRBV2	once	TRBJ2-5	NA	TGTGCCTGCCCGACCTCCCCGACGGAGACCCAGTACTTC	CACPTSPTETQYF
TRBV30	few	TRBJ1-2	NA	TGTGCCTGGAGTGCAAACTATGGCTACACCTTC	CAWSANYGYTF
TRBV9	NA	TRBJ2-7	NA	TGTGCCAGCAGCGTAGCTCCGGCTTATTCCTACGAGCAGTACTTC	CASSVAPAYSYEQYF
TRBV13	NA	TRBJ2-5	TRBD1	TGTGCCAGCAGCCCGGGACAGGGGGCAAGGGAGCAGTACTTC	CASSPGQGAREQYF
TRBV19	few	TRBJ1-1	TRBD1	TGTGCCAGCTACAGGGGCTCCGGCGGGACTGAAGCTTTCTTT	CASYRGSGGTEAFF
TRBV4-1	once	TRBJ2-2	NA	TGCGCCAGCAGCAGCCGTGGGGGGCGGCGCGCGAACACCGGGGAGCTGTTTTTT	CASSSRGGRRANTGELFF
TRBV7-3	NA	TRBJ2-1	TRBD1	TGTGCCAGCAGCTTAATTTTCTTAGACAGGGAAGCCTACAATGAGCAGTTCTTC	CASSLIFLDREAYNEQFF
TRBV30	NA	TRBJ1-1	NA	TGTGCCTGGAGTGTCGGATCCTCGGCTGAAGCTTTCTTT	CAWSVGSSAEAFF
TRBV7-9	NA	TRBJ1-2	NA	TGTGCCAGCAGCTTTCCCGGATCCCGCCCGTATGGCTACACCTTC	CASSFPGSRPYGYTF
TRBV30	once	TRBJ2-1	NA	TGTGCCTGGGGACCTAGGAGGAATGAGCAGTTCTTC	CAWGPRRNEQFF
TRBV7-9	once	TRBJ1-6	NA	TGTGCCAGCAGCTTAGCCCTGCGCTCAAATTCACCCCTCCACTTT	CASSLALRSNSPLHF
TRBV4-1	NA	TRBJ1-1	NA	TGCGCCAGCAAAAGGAGCTTGAACACTGAAGCTTTCTTT	CASKRSLNTEAFF
TRBV7-9	NA	TRBJ2-2	NA	TGTGCCAGCAGCTTCTTTTCCGGAGCGAACACCGGGGAGCTGTTTTTT	CASSFFSGANTGELFF
TRBV19	once	TRBJ2-7	TRBD2	TGTGCCAGTAGTCCCCTAGCGGGATTCTCCTACGAGCAGTACTTC	CASSPLAGFSYEQYF
TRBV30	few	TRBJ2-2	NA	TGTGCCTGGAGTGCGGATGGCGGGGAGCTGTTTTTT	CAWSADGGELFF
TRBV25-1	NA	TRBJ2-1	TRBD2	TGTGCCAGCAGTTATAGCGGGAGGGCCGGGGAGCAGTTCTTC	CASSYSGRAGEQFF
TRBV6-6	few	TRBJ2-1	NA	TGTGCCAGCAGTTCGGGTGGCTCCTACAATGAGCAGTTCTTC	CASSSGGSYNEQFF
TRBV6-5	NA	TRBJ1-5	TRBD1	TGTGCCAGCAGTACAGGGGCCTATAGCAATCAGCCCCAGCATTTT	CASSTGAYSNQPQHF
TRBV2	NA	TRBJ2-7	TRBD1	TGTGCCAGCAGTCCACCCCCCGGGACAGGGCTCTACGAGCAGTACTTC	CASSPPPGTGLYEQYF
TRBV2	once	TRBJ1-4	TRBD1	TGTGCCAGCAGTGCAACAGGGGGCGAGGATGATGAAAAACTGTTTTTT	CASSATGGEDDEKLFF
TRBV4-3	NA	TRBJ2-3	NA	TGCGCCAGCAGCCAAGCGGGGGCAGATACGCAGTATTTT	CASSQAGADTQYF
TRBV6-6	NA	TRBJ2-7	NA	TGTGCCAGCGGACTTATTGGCGAGCAGTACTTC	CASGLIGEQYF
TRBV10-3	NA	TRBJ1-1	TRBD1	TGTGCCATCAGTGAGCCAGGGGGGACCACTGAAGCTTTCTTT	CAISEPGGTTEAFF
TRBV7-2	NA	TRBJ2-7	NA	TGTGCCAGCAGCTTAGCGGGGTCACGGATTGGGAAAGCCATTTACGAGCAGTACTTC	CASSLAGSRIGKAIYEQYF
TRBV18	NA	TRBJ2-7	NA	TGTGCCAGCTCACCCGGGGTGAGCTCCTACGAGCAGTACTTC	CASSPGVSSYEQYF
TRBV18	NA	TRBJ2-2	NA	TGTGCCAGCTCACCGACAAGTACCGGGGAGCTGTTTTTT	CASSPTSTGELFF
TRBV2	NA	TRBJ2-7	NA	TGTGCCAGCACCCCAGGACTTTCCTACGAGCAGTACTTC	CASTPGLSYEQYF
TRBV2	NA	TRBJ2-7	NA	TGTGCCAGCAGCGACGCGGTAGCGGCAATCTACGAGCAGTACTTC	CASSDAVAAIYEQYF
TRBV27	NA	TRBJ1-1	NA	TGTGCCAGCAGTTTTGGGGCAGGGAGCGGGAACACTGAAGCTTTCTTT	CASSFGAGSGNTEAFF
TRBV6-5	NA	TRBJ1-2	TRBD1	TGTGCCAGCAGGAGGTCCAGGGGGCATGGCTACACCTTC	CASRRSRGHGYTF
TRBV5-1	few	TRBJ1-1	NA	TGCGCCAGCAGCTTAGGCTCTGGGGGGGCCTACACTGAAGCTTTCTTT	CASSLGSGGAYTEAFF
TRBV29-1	NA	TRBJ2-6	NA	TGCAGCGTTGATTTCCCAGGGGCTGGGGCCAACGTCCTGACTTTC	CSVDFPGAGANVLTF
TRBV5-1	NA	TRBJ1-2	TRBD1	TGCGCCAGCAGCCTGGCTGGACAGGGGGATGGCTACACCTTC	CASSLAGQGDGYTF
TRBV28	NA	TRBJ1-1	NA	TGTGCCAGCACTTTCGGAACAGGGCGTATTGAGATGAACACTGAAGCTTTCTTT	CASTFGTGRIEMNTEAFF
TRBV21-1	NA	TRBJ2-1	NA	TGTGCCAGACGGGACAGCCGCCGCAATGAGCAGTTCTTC	CARRDSRRNEQFF
TRBV10-3	NA	TRBJ2-6	TRBD1	TGTGCCATCAGTCAACAGGGGGATGGGGCCAACGTCCTGACTTTC	CAISQQGDGANVLTF
TRBV19	NA	TRBJ1-2	NA	TGTGCCAGTAGTATAGATCTGGTGAGACCCTATGGCTACACCTTC	CASSIDLVRPYGYTF
TRBV4-3	NA	TRBJ1-1	TRBD1	TGCGCCAGCAGCCAGGGGGCGGCAGGGGGAGAGAACACTGAAGCTTTCTTT	CASSQGAAGGENTEAFF
TRBV5-1	NA	TRBJ1-1	TRBD1	TGCGCCAGCAGCTTGGGGCAGGGGGTGAACACTGAAGCTTTCTTT	CASSLGQGVNTEAFF